The clone carrying this T cell receptor (beta chain) was observed once. As handled by the study authors: By means of reference gene primer amplification, nucleated cell counts were estimated. The protocol was immunoSEQ multiplex PCR, while the TCRdb copy is restricted to in-frame clones and leaves out a portion. V, J and clone size are those of that table, while D and trimming were read from the DNA. The sample lists 200,000 to 300,000 clones, approximately 87% seen once, with over 8.5% in the top ten. CDR3 length equals 16 residues. Germline V lookup: CDR1 SNHLY, CDR2 FYNNEI. The ends were cut back, 10 bases at V and 4 bases at J, with 23 bases in the middle. The source of the sample is a study of blood T cell repertoires in COVID-19. On the study more broadly: From T cells, B-cell-depleted T cells, or PBMCs came the material, which was cDNA or gDNA.

The V gene is TRBV2, the J gene TRBJ1-5; D is perhaps TRBD1 (6 bases). The TCR was taken from a human donor in a cohort sampled during active COVID-19. The sequenced material came from peripheral blood. CDR3 sequence reads: CATYTGTIFTNQPQHF. As DNA, the CDR3 is TGTGCCACTTATACCGGGACAATCTTTACTAATCAGCCCCAGCATTTT.